This T cell receptor beta chain originates from a study of CD8+ T cells in alopecia areata. Findings and limits, study-wide: Scalp clonality, together with expanded CD8+ clones among the top 100, fell significantly with tofacitinib.

The CDR3 sequence is 13 residues long. The V gene lost 3 bases and the J gene lost 7 bases, with 10 bases spanning the gap. Germline CDR1 LNHDA, CDR2 SQIVND (reference sequence). Of note for this clone: Its antigen is still unknown.

Treatment indicated: oral pan-JAK inhibitor, 5-10 mg twice daily. The study team obtained lesional scalp punch biopsies and peripheral blood from alopecia areata patients. Extracted from the samples, RNA was reverse transcribed into cDNA to serve as the sequencing template. Here immunoSEQ multiplex PCR was the method, and the copy in TCRdb shows in-frame clones only, minus some. The table shows fewer than 150,000 clones, with approximately 80% occurring only once. The V and J genes are TRBV19 and TRBJ2-1; perhaps D is TRBD1 or TRBD2 (5 bases each). The clonotype comes from a human donor with alopecia areata. The sample was CD8+ T cells sorted from blood, taken at week 4, from a patient treated with tofacitinib. CDR3 sequence reads: CASSMGVGNEQFF. For the CDR3, the DNA is TGTGCCAGTAGTATGGGGGTCGGAAATGAGCAGTTCTTC.